These 2 T cell receptor beta chains share one sample of origin, sequenced in a study of OX40 agonist ivuxolimab in advanced cancers. Clones were sequenced by immunoSEQ multiplex PCR, and TCRdb holds only the in-frame ones, with some missing. The sample has around 8,000 clones; nearly 90% are singletons. The sequenced sample was CD4+ or CD8+ T cells sorted from blood, obtained in a trial of the OX40 agonist ivuxolimab. Source of these receptors: an adult with an advanced solid tumor such as melanoma, head and neck, liver or kidney cancer.

V and J are TRBV6-1 and TRBJ1-1, with D possibly matching TRBD1 (5 bases). The V gene lost 2 bases and the J gene lost 1 base, with 11 bases spanning the gap. CDR1 and CDR2 (germline): MNHNS, SASEGT. The CDR3 contains 15 residues. The CDR3, as DNA: TGTGCCAGCAGTGAACTCGGACACGGGAACACTGAAGCTTTCTTT. Amino acids: CASSELGHGNTEAFF.

The chain uses TRBV15 and TRBJ2-1; D is tentatively TRBD1 or TRBD2 (5 bases each). This CDR3 region has 16 residues. Trimming took off 0 bases at V and 8 bases at J, with 17 bases between the two ends. In germline, CDR1 is LNHNV, CDR2 YYDKDF (reference sequence). In DNA form, the CDR3 reads TGTGCCACCAGCAGAGATCTGGGGGAAAGGGCGGATGAGCAGTTCTTC. It is translated as CATSRDLGERADEQFF.